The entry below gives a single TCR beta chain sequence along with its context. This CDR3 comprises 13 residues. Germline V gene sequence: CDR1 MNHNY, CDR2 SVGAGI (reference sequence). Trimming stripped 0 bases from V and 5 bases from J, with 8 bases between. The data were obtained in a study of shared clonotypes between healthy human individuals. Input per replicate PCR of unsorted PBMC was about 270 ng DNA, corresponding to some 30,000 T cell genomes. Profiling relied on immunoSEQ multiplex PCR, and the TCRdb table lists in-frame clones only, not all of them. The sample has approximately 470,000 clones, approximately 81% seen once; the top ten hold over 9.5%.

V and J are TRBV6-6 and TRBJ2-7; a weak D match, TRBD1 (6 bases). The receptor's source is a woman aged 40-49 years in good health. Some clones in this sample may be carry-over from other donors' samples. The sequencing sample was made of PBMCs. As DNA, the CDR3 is TGTGCCAGCAGTTACTCACAGGGTAACGAGCAGTACTTC. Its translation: CASSYSQGNEQYF.